Detailed here is one T cell receptor beta chain. The sample originates from a study of OX40 agonist ivuxolimab in advanced cancers. The CDR3 has 11 residues. The germline V gene encodes CDR1 SGHTA and CDR2 FQGTGA. V trimming: 4 bases; J trimming: 15 bases; junction bases outside the gene matches: 3. TCRdb's table, derived via immunoSEQ multiplex PCR, lists solely in-frame clones and lacks some. The top ten hold approximately 0.94% of the sample, which has approximately 31,000 clones, roughly nine tenths seen once. Sequenced here: CD4+ or CD8+ T cells sorted from blood, sampled in a trial of the OX40 agonist ivuxolimab. This TCR derives from an adult with an advanced solid tumor such as melanoma, head and neck, liver or kidney cancer. This chain uses TRBV7-3 with TRBJ2-1, with TRBD1 matching over 10 bases. In nucleotides, the CDR3 is TGTGCCAGCAGCTCCGGGACAGGGGTGTTCTTC. It codes for CASSSGTGVFF.